This section outlines one TCR beta chain sequence together with its context. No antigen is known for it. Germline lookup yields CDR1 MNHNY and CDR2 SVGAGI (reference sequence). This CDR3 is 16 amino acids long. V shed 6 bases, J shed 9 bases, and the junction held 14 bases outside the gene matches. These data are taken from a study of cytomegalovirus exposure and HLA in healthy donors. Study overall: Drawn from HLA-typed donors, tens of millions of unique TCRs were held in an early data release.

Study findings and constraints: Data from an earlier analysis indicated that most TCR beta V segments were productive either about 87% or about 30% of the time. Differences between HLA loci emerged in a later analysis of TCR association rates, with DRB1 most and HLA-C fewest. In a later analysis, at a false discovery rate of 0.05, 16,951 TCR beta sequences were associated with HLA alleles.

It was with 60 Vbeta and 13 Jbeta primers that the PCR ran. TCRdb's table, derived via immunoSEQ multiplex PCR, lists solely in-frame clones and lacks some. Among about 120,000 clones, approximately 78% were seen once, and the ten largest hold less than 4%. The J gene is TRBJ1-6, the V gene TRBV6-6; 7 nucleotides agree with TRBD1. The receptor was isolated from a woman aged 25 to 45 in good health and CMV-seropositive. Sequenced sample: PBMCs. CDR3 in DNA: TGTGCCAGCAGGACAGGGAAGGGGGATAATAGTTCACCCCTCCACTTT. It specifies CASRTGKGDNSSPLHF.